Following are 17 T cell receptor beta chains from one sample sequenced in a study of blood T cells in healthy people across ages. PCR was performed a second time for about 7 to 11 cycles using a sample-barcoded 5' primer and a J-beta primer mix. TCRdb analysed the 5' RACE reads with MiXCR anew, one entry per CDR3 protein. Of 550,000 to 700,000 distinct CDR3 sequences listed, about 25% are singletons. The specimen was blood. These receptor sequences come from a woman aged 70-85 years in good health.

The gene calls are TRBV7-6 and TRBJ2-3; tentatively, D is TRBD2 (6 bases). This CDR3 has 16 amino acids. V shed 2 bases and J shed 4 bases, with 16 bases lying between them. CDR1 is SGHVS and CDR2 is FNYEAQ in the germline V gene. The CDR3 nucleotides are TGTGCCAGCAGCTTAAATACGGGGGTCTTGGCAGATACGCAGTATTTT. This sequence encodes CASSLNTGVLADTQYF.

This clonotype was detected only a few times. J is TRBJ2-2 and V is TRBV20-1; D may be TRBD2 (5 bases). V lost 5 bases to trimming and J lost 3 bases, with 10 bases between them. Looked up from germline, CDR1 is DFQATT and CDR2 is SNEGSKA (reference sequence). This CDR3 is 13 amino acids long. The CDR3 loop reads CSAASGYTGELFF. The CDR3, as DNA: TGCAGTGCTGCATCGGGGTACACCGGGGAGCTGTTTTTT.

There are a few counts of this clonotype. The V and J genes are TRBV20-1 and TRBJ2-3; TRBD2 matches 7 bases. The CDR3 totals 13 residues. J gave up 6 bases and V 3 bases, and 6 bases lay outside the gene matches. From germline, CDR1 is DFQATT and CDR2 SNEGSKA (reference sequence). The CDR3 DNA sequence: TGCAGTGCTAGCGCTAGCGGTACGGATACGCAGTATTTT. Amino acid sequence: CSASASGTDTQYF.

This clonotype was seen a few times. The V call is TRBV12-3 or TRBV12-4, the J call TRBJ1-2; D possibly corresponds to TRBD1 (6 bases). The germline V and J ends were trimmed by 5 bases and 8 bases, with 18 bases remaining between them. This CDR3 has 14 residues. Here the CDR3 reads CASSGTGTASGYTF. The CDR3 bases are TGTGCCAGCAGTGGAACAGGGACTGCTTCAGGCTACACCTTC.

This clonotype was observed many times. No DNA is shown, since the ends of the CDR3 on it are uncertain; the CDR3 is the one TCRdb lists. The V and J genes are TRBV20-1 and TRBJ2-5; the table gives TRBD2 as D, unverified against the DNA. With termini counted, the CDR3 has 15 amino acids. The germline V gene encodes CDR1 DFQATT and CDR2 SNEGSKA (reference sequence). The CDR3 spells CSARDRVAGGIGGFF.

The V call is TRBV28, the J call TRBJ1-5; no firm D call. Germline CDR1 is MDHEN and CDR2 is SYDVKM. The length of the CDR3 is 11 residues. V was pared by 5 bases and J by 16 bases, with 15 bases between. The CDR3 is CASSLQRQAHF. In DNA form, the CDR3 reads TGTGCCAGCAGTCTACAGCGACAAGCCCATTTT.

This clonotype was observed a handful of times. This sequence joins TRBV29-1 and TRBJ2-7; 10 bases line up with TRBD2. The CDR3 length is 17 residues. J was trimmed by 0 bases and V by 0 bases; bases with no gene match: 8. Germline CDR1 is SQVTM and CDR2 is ANQGSEA. CDR3 DNA: TGCAGCGTTGAAGATCCGCTAGCGGGAGCCAGCTCCTACGAGCAGTACTTC. It encodes CSVEDPLAGASSYEQYF.

This clonotype was seen more than once but under ten times. The chain uses TRBV20-1 and TRBJ2-6; 9 positions match TRBD1. Germline lookup yields CDR1 DFQATT and CDR2 SNEGSKA (reference sequence). CDR3 length equals 15 residues. The ends lost 5 bases at V and 4 bases at J; junction bases unmatched: 6. CDR3 loop: CSAGDRVEGANVLTF. In nucleotides, the CDR3 is TGCAGTGCTGGGGACAGGGTGGAAGGGGCCAACGTCCTGACTTTC.

J is TRBJ1-3 and V is TRBV2, with unresolved D. The CDR3 is made up of 14 amino acids. CDR1 is SNHLY and CDR2 is FYNNEI in the germline V gene. With 1 base removed from V and 8 bases from J, the gap between germline ends came to 12 bases. The CDR3 region has the DNA TGTGCCAGCAGTGAAGGGGTATTGGTGGACACCATATATTTT. Its protein product is CASSEGVLVDTIYF.

This clonotype was picked up one time. The chain recombines TRBV5-1 with TRBJ2-7; either TRBD1 or TRBD2 may fit D (5 bases each). Germline V gene lookup returns CDR1 SGHRS and CDR2 YFSETQ. The CDR3 loop spans 16 amino acids. V lost 4 bases and J lost 0, with 17 bases in between. CDR3 sequence reads: CASSPIPGAASYEQYF. The CDR3 DNA sequence: TGCGCCAGCAGCCCAATACCCGGGGCGGCCTCCTACGAGCAGTACTTC.

The V and J genes are TRBV7-2 and TRBJ2-5; D is ambiguous. The J call could be wrong; TRBJ2-7 is a better fit for the DNA end. This CDR3 contains 15 residues. The germline CDR1 and CDR2 sequences are SGHTA and FQGNSA. CDR3 loop: CASSDQRATPYEQYF. Written as DNA, the CDR3 is TGTGCCAGCAGCGATCAACGGGCGACCCCATACGAGCAGTACTTC.

This clonotype was seen a few times. This chain uses TRBV30 with TRBJ2-5; weak D call: TRBD2 (6 bases). This CDR3 is built from 14 residues. The V gene's germline CDR1 is GTSNPN and CDR2 SVGIG (reference sequence). The V end was cut by 0 bases, the J end by 3 bases, with 11 bases between. The CDR3 nucleotides are TGTGCCTGGAGTGTTGGGGTAGCGGAAGAGACCCAGTACTTC. Amino acid sequence: CAWSVGVAEETQYF.

Only a few counts were recorded for this clonotype. J is TRBJ1-4 and V is TRBV7-9; a weak D match, TRBD1 (5 bases). In germline, CDR1 is SEHNR, CDR2 FQNEAQ (reference sequence). The CDR3 consists of 14 residues. Trimming cost V 4 bases and J 5 bases, with 11 bases left between them. The CDR3: CASSSQASNEKLFF. In DNA form, the CDR3 reads TGTGCCAGCAGCTCACAGGCATCAAATGAAAAACTGTTTTTT.

This clonotype was counted at least ten times. V is TRBV7-9 and J is TRBJ1-2; D unresolved. CDR3 length: 12 residues. Germline CDR1 SEHNR, CDR2 FQNEAQ (reference sequence). V lost 3 bases to trimming and J lost 4 bases, with 6 bases between them. CDR3: CASSLAGYGYTF. CDR3 bases: TGTGCCAGCAGCTTGGCAGGCTATGGCTACACCTTC.

This clonotype was detected a few times. CDR3 DNA: TGTGCCAGCTCACTAGGGACAGGGGTGAACCAGCCCCAGCATTTT. Its translation is CASSLGTGVNQPQHF. This chain uses TRBV18 with TRBJ1-5; 10 nucleotides align to TRBD1. The CDR3 is 15 residues long. The J segment lost 7 bases and the V segment lost 4 bases, leaving 7 bases of the junction unmatched. CDR1 KGHSH and CDR2 LQKENI come from the germline V gene.

This clonotype was picked up many times. V usage is TRBV7-2 and J usage is TRBJ2-5; 10 bases are shared with TRBD1. The CDR3 covers 16 residues. CDR1 and CDR2 (germline): SGHTA, FQGNSA. The V gene end was trimmed by 7 bases and the J gene end by 5 bases; junction bases not matched to a gene: 13. The CDR3 loop is CASIPGQGRVGETQYF. CDR3 sequence (DNA): TGTGCCAGCATCCCGGGACAGGGGAGAGTTGGGGAGACCCAGTACTTC.

This sequence joins TRBV24-1 and TRBJ2-3; no clear D gene. Germline lookup yields CDR1 KGHDR and CDR2 SFDVKD. CDR3 size: 14 residues. V was cut by 0 bases and J by 6 bases, with 9 bases left in between. In DNA form, the CDR3 reads TGTGCCACCAGTGATTTGAACGTGGAGGATACGCAGTATTTT. It yields the protein CATSDLNVEDTQYF.